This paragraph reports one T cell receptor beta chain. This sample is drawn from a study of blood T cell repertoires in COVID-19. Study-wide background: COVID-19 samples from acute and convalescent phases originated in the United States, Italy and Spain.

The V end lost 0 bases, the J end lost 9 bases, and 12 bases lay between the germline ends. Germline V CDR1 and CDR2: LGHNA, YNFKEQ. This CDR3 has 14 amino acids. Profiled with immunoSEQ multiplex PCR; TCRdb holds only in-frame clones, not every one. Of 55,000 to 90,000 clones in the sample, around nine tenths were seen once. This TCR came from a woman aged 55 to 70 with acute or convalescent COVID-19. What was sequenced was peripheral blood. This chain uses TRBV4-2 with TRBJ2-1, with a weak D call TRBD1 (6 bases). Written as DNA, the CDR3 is TGTGCCAGCAGCCAAGACAGGGGTAATACTGAGCAGTTCTTC. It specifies CASSQDRGNTEQFF.